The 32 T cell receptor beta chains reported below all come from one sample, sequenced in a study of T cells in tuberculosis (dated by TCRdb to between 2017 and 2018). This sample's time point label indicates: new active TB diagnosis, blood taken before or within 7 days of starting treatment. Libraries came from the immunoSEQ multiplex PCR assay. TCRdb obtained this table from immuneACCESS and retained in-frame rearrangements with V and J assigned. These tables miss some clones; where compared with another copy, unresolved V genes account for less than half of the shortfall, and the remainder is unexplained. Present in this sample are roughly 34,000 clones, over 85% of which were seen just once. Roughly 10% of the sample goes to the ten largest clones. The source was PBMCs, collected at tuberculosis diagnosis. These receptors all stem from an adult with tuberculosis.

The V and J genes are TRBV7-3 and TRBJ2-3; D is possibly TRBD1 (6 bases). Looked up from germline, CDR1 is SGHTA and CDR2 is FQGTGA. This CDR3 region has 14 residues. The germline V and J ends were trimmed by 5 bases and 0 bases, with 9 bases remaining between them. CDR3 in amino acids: CASSQGQSTDTQYF. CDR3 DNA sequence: TGTGCCAGCAGCCAAGGACAGAGCACAGATACGCAGTATTTT. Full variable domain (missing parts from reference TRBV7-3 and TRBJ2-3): GAGVSQTPSNKVTEKGKYVELRCDPISGHTALYWYRQSLGQGPEFLIYFQGTGAADDSGLPNDRFFAVRPEGSVSTLKIQRTERGDSAVYLCASSQGQSTDTQYFGPGTRLTVL.

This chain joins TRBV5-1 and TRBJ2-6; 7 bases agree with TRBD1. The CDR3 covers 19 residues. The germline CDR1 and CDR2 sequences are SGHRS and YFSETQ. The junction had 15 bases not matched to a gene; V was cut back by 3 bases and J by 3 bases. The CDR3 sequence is CASSSRQGITSDGANVLTF. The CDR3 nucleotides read TGCGCCAGCAGCTCACGACAGGGTATTACCTCTGATGGGGCCAACGTCCTGACTTTC.

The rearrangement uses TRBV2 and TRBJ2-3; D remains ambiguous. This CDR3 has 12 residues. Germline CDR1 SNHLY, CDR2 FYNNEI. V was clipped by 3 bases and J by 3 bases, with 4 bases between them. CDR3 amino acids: CASSDPTDTQYF. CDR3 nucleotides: TGTGCCAGCAGTGACCCTACAGATACGCAGTATTTT. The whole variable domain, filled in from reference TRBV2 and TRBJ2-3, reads EPEVTQTPSHQVTQMGQEVILRCVPISNHLYFYWYRQILGQKVEFLVSFYNNEISEKSEIFDDQFSVERPDGSNFTLKIRSTKLEDSAMYFCASSDPTDTQYFGPGTRLTVL.

The CDR3, as DNA: TGCGCCAGCAGCCATCCGACAGGCCTGTACTATGGCTACACCTTC. Translated: CASSHPTGLYYGYTF. The V call is TRBV4-1, the J call TRBJ1-2; TRBD1 is a possible D gene (6 bases). CDR1 is MGHRA, CDR2 YSYEKL, per germline. This CDR3 has 15 residues. V lost 3 bases and J 3 bases, leaving 14 bases between the germline ends.

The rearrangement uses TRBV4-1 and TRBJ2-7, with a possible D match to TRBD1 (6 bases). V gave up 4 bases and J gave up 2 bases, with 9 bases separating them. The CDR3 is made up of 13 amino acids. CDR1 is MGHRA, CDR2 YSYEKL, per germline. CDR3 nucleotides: TGCGCCAGCAGCCCCTGGACAGCCTACGAGCAGTACTTC. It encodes CASSPWTAYEQYF.

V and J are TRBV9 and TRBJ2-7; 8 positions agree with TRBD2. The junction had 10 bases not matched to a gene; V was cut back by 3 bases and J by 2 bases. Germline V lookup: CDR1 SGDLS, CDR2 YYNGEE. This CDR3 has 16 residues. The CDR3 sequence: CASSGGVAGPPYEQYF. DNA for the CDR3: TGTGCCAGCAGCGGAGGAGTAGCGGGGCCTCCCTACGAGCAGTACTTC. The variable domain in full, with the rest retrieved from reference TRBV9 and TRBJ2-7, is DSGVTQTPKHLITATGQRVTLRCSPRSGDLSVYWYQQSLDQGLQFLIQYYNGEERAKGNILERFSAQQFPDLHSELNLSSLELGDSALYFCASSGGVAGPPYEQYFGPGTRLTVT.

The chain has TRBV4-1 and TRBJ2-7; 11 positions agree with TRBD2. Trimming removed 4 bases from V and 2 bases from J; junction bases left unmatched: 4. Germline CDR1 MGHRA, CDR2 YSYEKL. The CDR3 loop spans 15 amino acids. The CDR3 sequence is CASSRGTSGPYEQYF. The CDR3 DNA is TGCGCCAGCAGCCGAGGGACTAGCGGACCCTACGAGCAGTACTTC.

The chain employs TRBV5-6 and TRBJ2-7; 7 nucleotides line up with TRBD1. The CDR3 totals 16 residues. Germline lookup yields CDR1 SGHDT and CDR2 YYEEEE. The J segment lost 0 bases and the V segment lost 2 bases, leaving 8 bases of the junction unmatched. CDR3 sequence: CASSLKAQGYSYEQYF. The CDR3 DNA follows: TGTGCCAGCAGCTTAAAAGCACAGGGGTACTCCTACGAGCAGTACTTC.

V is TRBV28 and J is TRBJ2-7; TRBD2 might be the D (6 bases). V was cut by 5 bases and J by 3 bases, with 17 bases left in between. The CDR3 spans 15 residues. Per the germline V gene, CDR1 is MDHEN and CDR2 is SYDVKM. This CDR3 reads CASSEPGLGLYEQYF. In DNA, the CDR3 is TGTGCCAGCAGTGAACCGGGACTGGGACTCTACGAGCAGTACTTC.

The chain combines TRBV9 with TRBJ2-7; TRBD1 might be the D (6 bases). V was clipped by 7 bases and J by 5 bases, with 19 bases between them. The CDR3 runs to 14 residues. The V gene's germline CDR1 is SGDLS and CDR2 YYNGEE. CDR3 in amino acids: CASASGDRLDEQYF. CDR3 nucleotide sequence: TGTGCCAGCGCCTCAGGGGACCGCCTCGACGAGCAGTACTTC.

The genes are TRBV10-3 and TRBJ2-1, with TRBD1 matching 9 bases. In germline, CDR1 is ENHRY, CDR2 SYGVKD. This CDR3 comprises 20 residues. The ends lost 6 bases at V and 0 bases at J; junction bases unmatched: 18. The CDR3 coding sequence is TGTGCCATCAGGGGGGATCCGGGACAGGGTACGGGCCGCTCCTACAATGAGCAGTTCTTC. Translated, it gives CAIRGDPGQGTGRSYNEQFF.

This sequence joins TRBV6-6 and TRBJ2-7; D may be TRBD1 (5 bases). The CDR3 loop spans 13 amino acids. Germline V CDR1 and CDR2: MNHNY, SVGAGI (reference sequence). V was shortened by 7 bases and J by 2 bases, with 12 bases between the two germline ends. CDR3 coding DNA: TGTGCCAGCAATCCGGACAAAACCTACGAGCAGTACTTC. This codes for CASNPDKTYEQYF.

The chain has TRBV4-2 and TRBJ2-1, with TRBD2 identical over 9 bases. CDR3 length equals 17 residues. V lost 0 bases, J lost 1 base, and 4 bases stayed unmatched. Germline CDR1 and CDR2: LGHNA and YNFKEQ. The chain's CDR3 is CASSQDSSGASYNEQFF. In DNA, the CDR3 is TGTGCCAGCAGCCAAGATTCTAGCGGGGCGTCCTACAATGAGCAGTTCTTC.

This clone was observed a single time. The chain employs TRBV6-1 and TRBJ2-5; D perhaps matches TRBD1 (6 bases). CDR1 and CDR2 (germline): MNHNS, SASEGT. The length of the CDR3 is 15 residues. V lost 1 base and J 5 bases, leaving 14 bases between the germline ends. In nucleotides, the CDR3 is TGTGCCAGCAGTGAAGGAGGCAGGGGATCTGAGACCCAGTACTTC. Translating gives CASSEGGRGSETQYF.

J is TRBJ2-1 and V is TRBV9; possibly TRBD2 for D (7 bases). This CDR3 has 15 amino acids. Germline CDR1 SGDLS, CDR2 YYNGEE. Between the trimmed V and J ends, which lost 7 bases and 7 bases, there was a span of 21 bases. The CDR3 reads CASERGGGAGNEQFF. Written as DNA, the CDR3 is TGTGCCAGCGAGCGGGGAGGGGGAGCGGGGAATGAGCAGTTCTTC.

CDR3 in amino acids: CASSFGQFPEAFF. In nucleotides, the CDR3 is TGTGCCAGCAGCTTTGGGCAGTTCCCTGAAGCTTTCTTT. The rearrangement links TRBV5-5 to TRBJ1-1, with D unclear. The CDR3 is made up of 13 amino acids. Between the trimmed V and J ends, which lost 2 bases and 6 bases, there was a span of 11 bases. Germline V lookup: CDR1 SGHKS, CDR2 YYEKEE (reference sequence).

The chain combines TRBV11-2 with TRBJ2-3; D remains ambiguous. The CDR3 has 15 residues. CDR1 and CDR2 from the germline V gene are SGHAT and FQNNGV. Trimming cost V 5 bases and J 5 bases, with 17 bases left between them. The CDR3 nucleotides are TGTGCCAGCAGCCTTAGGTTCCTTCCGGGAGATACGCAGTATTTT. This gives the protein CASSLRFLPGDTQYF.

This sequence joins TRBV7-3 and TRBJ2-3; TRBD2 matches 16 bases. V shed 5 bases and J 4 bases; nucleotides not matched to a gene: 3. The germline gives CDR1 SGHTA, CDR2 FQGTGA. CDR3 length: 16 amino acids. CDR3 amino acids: CASSLGLAGGPDTQYF. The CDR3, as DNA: TGTGCCAGCAGCCTGGGACTAGCGGGAGGGCCAGATACGCAGTATTTT.

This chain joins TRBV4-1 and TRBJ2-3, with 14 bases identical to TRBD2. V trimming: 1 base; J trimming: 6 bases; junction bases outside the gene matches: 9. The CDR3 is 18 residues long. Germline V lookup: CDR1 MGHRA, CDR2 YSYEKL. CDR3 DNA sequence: TGCGCCAGCAGCCAAGGACTAGCGGGAGGGCCCTCAACCGATACGCAGTATTTT. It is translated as CASSQGLAGGPSTDTQYF.

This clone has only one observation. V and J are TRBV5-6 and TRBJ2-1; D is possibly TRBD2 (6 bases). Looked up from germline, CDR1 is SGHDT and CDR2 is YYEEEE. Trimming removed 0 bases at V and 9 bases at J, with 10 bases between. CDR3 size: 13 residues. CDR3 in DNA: TGTGCCAGCAGCTTGGGCCAGGGAGGTGAGCAGTTCTTC. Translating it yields CASSLGQGGEQFF.

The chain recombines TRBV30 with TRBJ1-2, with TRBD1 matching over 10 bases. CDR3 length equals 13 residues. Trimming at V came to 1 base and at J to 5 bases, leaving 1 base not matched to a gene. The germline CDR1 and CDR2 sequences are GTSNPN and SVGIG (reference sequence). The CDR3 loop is CAWSGDRGYGYTF. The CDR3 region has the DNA TGTGCCTGGAGTGGGGACAGGGGATATGGCTACACCTTC. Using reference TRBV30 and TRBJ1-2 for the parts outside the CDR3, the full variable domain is SQTIHQWPATLVQPVGSPLSLECTVEGTSNPNLYWYRQAAGRGLQLLFYSVGIGQISSEVPQNLSASRPQDRQFILSSKKLLLSDSGFYLCAWSGDRGYGYTFGSGTRLTVV.

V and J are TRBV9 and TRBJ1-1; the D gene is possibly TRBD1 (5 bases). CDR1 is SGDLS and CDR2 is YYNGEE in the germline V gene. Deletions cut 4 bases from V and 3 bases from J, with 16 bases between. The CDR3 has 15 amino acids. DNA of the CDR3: TGTGCCAGCAGCCAGGGAGGCGCGGGTTACACTGAAGCTTTCTTT. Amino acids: CASSQGGAGYTEAFF.

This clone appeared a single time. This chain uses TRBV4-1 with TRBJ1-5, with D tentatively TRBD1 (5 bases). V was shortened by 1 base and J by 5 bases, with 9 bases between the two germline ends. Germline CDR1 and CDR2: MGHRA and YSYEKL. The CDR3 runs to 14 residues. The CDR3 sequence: CASSQVVGDQPQHF. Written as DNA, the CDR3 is TGCGCCAGCAGCCAAGTCGTAGGGGATCAGCCCCAGCATTTT.

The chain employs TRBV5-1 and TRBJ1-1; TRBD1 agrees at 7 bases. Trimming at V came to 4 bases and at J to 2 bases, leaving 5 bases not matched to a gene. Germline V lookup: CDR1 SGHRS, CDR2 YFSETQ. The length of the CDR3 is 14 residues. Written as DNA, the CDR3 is TGCGCCAGCAGCGATTACAGGGGTAACACTGAAGCTTTCTTT. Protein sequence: CASSDYRGNTEAFF.

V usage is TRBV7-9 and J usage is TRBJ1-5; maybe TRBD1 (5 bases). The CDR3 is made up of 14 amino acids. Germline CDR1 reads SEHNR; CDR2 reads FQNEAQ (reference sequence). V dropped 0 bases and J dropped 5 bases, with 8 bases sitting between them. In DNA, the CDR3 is TGTGCCAGCAGCTTAGCGGGGGGGGATCAGCCCCAGCATTTT. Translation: CASSLAGGDQPQHF.

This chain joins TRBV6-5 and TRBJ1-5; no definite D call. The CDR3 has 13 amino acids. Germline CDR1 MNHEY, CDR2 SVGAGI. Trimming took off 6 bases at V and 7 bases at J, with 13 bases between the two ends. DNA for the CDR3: TGTGCCAGCAGAACCTTGGGAGGGCAGCCCCAGCATTTT. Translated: CASRTLGGQPQHF.

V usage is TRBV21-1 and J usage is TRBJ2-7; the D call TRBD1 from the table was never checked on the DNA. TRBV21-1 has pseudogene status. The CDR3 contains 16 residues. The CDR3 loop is CASSKPRTGRSYEQYF. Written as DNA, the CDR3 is TGTGCCAGCAGCAAACCTAGGACAGGGAGGTCCTACGAGCAGTACTTC.

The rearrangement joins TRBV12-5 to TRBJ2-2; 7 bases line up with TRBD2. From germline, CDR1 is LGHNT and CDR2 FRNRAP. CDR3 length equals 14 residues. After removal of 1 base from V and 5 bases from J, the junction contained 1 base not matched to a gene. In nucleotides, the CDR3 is TGTGCTAGTGGTTTGGAGGGAGGGACCGGGGAGCTGTTTTTT. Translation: CASGLEGGTGELFF. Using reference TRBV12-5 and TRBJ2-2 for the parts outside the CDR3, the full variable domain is DARVTQTPRHKVTEMGQEVTMRCQPILGHNTVFWYRQTMMQGLELLAYFRNRAPLDDSGMPKDRFSAEMPDATLATLKIQPSEPRDSAVYFCASGLEGGTGELFFGEGSRLTVL.

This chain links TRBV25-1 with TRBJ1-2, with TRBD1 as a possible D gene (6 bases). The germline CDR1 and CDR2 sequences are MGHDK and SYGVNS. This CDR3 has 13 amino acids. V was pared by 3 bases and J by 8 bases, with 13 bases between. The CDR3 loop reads CASSDGQWQGYTF. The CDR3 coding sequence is TGTGCCAGCAGTGACGGACAGTGGCAAGGCTACACCTTC.

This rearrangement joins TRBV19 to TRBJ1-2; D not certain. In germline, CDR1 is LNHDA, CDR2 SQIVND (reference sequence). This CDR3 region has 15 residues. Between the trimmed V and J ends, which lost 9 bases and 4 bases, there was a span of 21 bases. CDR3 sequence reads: CASRPPTGKVYGYTF. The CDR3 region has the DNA TGTGCCAGCCGCCCGCCCACGGGAAAAGTCTATGGCTACACCTTC.

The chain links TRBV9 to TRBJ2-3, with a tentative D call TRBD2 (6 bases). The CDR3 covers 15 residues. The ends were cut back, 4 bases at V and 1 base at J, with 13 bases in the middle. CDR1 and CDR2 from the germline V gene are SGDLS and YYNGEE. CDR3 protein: CASSPCREGTDTQYF. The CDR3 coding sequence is TGTGCCAGCAGCCCATGTAGGGAGGGCACAGATACGCAGTATTTT.

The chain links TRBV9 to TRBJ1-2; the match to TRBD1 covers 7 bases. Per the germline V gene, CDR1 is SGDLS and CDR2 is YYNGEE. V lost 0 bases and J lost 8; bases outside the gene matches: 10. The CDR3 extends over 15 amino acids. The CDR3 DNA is TGTGCCAGCAGCGTAGCGGTACAGGGGTCTATGGGCTACACCTTC. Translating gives CASSVAVQGSMGYTF. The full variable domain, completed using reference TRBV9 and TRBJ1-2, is DSGVTQTPKHLITATGQRVTLRCSPRSGDLSVYWYQQSLDQGLQFLIQYYNGEERAKGNILERFSAQQFPDLHSELNLSSLELGDSALYFCASSVAVQGSMGYTFGSGTRLTVV.